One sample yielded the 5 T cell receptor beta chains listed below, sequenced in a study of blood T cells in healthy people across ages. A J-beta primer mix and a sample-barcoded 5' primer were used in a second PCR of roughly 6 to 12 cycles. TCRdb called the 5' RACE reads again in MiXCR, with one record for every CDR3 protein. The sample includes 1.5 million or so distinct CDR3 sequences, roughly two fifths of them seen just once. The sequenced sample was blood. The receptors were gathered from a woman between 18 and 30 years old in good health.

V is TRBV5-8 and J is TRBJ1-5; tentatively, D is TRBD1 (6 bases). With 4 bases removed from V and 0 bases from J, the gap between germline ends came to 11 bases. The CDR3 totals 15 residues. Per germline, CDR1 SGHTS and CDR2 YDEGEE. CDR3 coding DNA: TGTGCCAGCAGCATCGGGACATCTAGCAATCAGCCCCAGCATTTT. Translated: CASSIGTSSNQPQHF.

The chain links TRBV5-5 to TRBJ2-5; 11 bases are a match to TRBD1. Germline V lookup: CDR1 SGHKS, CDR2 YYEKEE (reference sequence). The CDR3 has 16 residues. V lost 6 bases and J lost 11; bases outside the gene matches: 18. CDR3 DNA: TGTGCCAGCACCTCGCTTGCCGGGACAGGGGGAGCTGAGCAGTACTTC. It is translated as CASTSLAGTGGAEQYF.

The DNA for the CDR3 is TGTGCCAGCAGTTACTTCGGGGATGCTTTCTTT. It yields the protein CASSYFGDAFF. The V and J genes are TRBV6-2 or TRBV6-3 and TRBJ1-1; no definite D call. The CDR3 covers 11 residues. Germline V lookup: CDR1 MNHEY, CDR2 SVGEGT. Trimming took off 1 base at V and 11 bases at J, with 8 bases between the two ends.

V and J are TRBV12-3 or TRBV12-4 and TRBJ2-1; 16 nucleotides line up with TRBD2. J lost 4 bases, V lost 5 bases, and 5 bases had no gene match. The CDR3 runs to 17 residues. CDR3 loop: CASSAGTSGRAYNEQFF. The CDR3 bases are TGTGCCAGCAGTGCCGGGACTAGCGGGAGGGCTTACAATGAGCAGTTCTTC.

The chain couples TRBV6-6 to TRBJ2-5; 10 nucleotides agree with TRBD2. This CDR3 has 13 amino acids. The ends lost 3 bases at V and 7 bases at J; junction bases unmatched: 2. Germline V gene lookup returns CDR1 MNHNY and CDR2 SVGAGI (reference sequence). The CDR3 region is CASSYSSGGTQYF. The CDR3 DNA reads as TGTGCCAGCAGTTATTCTAGCGGGGGGACCCAGTACTTC.